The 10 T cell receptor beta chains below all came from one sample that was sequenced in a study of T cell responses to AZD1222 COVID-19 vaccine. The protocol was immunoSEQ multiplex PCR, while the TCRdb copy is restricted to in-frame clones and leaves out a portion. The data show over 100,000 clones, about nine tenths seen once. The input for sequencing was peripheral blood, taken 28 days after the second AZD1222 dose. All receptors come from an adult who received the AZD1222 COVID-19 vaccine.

The CDR3 region is CASSQVRWGEAFF. The CDR3 DNA follows: TGTGCCAGCAGCCAAGTACGATGGGGGGAAGCTTTCTTT. V is TRBV3-1 (or the pseudogene TRBV3-2) and J is TRBJ1-1; the D gene is possibly TRBD1 (5 bases). CDR3 length equals 13 residues. Germline V gene data show CDR1 as LGHDT and CDR2 as YNNKEL (reference sequence). V lost 1 base to trimming and J lost 8 bases, with 11 bases between them.

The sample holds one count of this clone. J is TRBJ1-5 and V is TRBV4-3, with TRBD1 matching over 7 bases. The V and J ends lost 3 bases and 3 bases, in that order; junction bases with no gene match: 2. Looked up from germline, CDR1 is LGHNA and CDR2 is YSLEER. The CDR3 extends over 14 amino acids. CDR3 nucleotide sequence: TGCGCCAGCAGCCAGACAGGGAACAATCAGCCCCAGCATTTT. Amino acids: CASSQTGNNQPQHF.

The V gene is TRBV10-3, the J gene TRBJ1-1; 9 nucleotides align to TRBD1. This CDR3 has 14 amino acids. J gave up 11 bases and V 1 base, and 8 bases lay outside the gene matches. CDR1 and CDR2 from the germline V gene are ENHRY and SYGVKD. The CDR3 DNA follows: TGTGCCATCAGTGAGTTGGGGACAGGGTGGTTGGCTTTCTTT. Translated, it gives CAISELGTGWLAFF.

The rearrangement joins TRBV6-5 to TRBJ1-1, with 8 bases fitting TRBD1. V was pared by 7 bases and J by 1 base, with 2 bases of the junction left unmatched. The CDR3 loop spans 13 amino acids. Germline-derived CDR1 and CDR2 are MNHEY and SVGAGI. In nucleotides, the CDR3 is TGTGCCAGCAAAGGACAGGGGAACACTGAAGCTTTCTTT. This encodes CASKGQGNTEAFF.

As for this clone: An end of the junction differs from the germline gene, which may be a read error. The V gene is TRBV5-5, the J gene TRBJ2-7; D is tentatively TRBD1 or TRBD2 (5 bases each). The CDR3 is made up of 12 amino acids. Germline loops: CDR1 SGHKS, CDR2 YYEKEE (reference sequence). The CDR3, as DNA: TGTGCCAGCAGCCGGGACCTCCTTAGGATAGACTTC. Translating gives CASSRDLLRIDF.

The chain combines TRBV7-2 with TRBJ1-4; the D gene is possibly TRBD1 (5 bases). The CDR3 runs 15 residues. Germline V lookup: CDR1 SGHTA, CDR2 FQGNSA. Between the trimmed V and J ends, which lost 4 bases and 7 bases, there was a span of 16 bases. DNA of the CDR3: TGTGCCAGCAGCTCCCGAAGGGGTCCGGCTGAAAAACTGTTTTTT. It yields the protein CASSSRRGPAEKLFF.

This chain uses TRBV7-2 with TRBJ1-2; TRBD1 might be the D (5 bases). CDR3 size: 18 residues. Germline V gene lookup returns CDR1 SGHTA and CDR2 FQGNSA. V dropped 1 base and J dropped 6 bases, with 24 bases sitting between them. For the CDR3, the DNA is TGTGCCAGCAGCTTAGTGTTCACCATCAGTGGGGCAGGGAATGGCTACACCTTC. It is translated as CASSLVFTISGAGNGYTF.

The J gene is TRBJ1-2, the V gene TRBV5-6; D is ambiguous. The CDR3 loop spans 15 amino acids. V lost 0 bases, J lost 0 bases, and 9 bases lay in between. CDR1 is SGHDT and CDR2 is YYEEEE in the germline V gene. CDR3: CASSLGPGSNYGYTF. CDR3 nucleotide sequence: TGTGCCAGCAGCTTGGGCCCCGGGTCTAACTATGGCTACACCTTC.

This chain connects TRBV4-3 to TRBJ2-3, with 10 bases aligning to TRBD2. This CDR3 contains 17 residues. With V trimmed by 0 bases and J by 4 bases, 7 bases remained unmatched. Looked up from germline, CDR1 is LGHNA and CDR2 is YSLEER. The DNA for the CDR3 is TGCGCCAGCAGCCAAGATTCGCGACTAGCGGGCCCAGATACGCAGTATTTT. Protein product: CASSQDSRLAGPDTQYF.

The CDR3 is CASLSFGVPKHNEQFF. CDR3 DNA: TGTGCCAGCCTTTCATTCGGGGTGCCCAAACATAATGAGCAGTTCTTC. The chain links TRBV2 to TRBJ2-1; TRBD2 is a possible D gene (5 bases). From germline, CDR1 is SNHLY and CDR2 FYNNEI. V lost 8 bases to trimming and J lost 7 bases, with 24 bases between them. The CDR3 is made up of 16 amino acids.